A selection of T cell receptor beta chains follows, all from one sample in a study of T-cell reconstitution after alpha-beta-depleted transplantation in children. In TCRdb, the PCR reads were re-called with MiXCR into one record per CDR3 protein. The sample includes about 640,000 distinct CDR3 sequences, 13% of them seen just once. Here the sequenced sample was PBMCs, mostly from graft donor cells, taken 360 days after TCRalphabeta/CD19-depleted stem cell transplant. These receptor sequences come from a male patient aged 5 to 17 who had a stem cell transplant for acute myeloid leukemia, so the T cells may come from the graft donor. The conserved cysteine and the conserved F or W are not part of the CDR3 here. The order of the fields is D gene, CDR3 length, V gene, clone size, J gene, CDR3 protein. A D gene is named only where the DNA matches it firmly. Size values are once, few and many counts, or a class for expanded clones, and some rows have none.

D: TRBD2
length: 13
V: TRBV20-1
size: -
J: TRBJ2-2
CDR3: SARGLAVNTGELF

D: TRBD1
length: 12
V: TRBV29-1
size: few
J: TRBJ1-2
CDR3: SVEVDRVNYGYT

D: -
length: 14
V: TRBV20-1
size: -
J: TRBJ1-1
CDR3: SARGPWDNMNTEAF

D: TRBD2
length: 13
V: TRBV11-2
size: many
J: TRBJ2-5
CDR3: ASTPGLAGDETQY

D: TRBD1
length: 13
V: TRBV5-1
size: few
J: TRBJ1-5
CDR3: ASSVGTGQSQPQH

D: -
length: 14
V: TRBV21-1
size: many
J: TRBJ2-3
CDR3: ASSIASGMVTDTQY

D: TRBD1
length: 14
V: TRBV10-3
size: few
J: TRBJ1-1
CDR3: AISEHGQALNTEAF

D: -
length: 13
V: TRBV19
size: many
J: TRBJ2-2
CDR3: ASSLGLGNTGELF

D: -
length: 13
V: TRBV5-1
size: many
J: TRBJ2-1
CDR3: ASPAKVFIYNEQF

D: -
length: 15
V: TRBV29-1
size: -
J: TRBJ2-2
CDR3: SVRQGGRSSNTGELF

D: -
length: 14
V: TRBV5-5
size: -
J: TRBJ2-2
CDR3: ASSFLVGVGTEELF

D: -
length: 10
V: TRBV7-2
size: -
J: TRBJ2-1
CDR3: ASSFVYNEQF

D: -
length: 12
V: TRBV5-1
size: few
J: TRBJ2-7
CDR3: ASSLGTISYEQY

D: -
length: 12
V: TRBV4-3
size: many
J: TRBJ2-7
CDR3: ASSPRRGTYEQY

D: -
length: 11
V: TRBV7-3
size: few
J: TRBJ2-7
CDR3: ASSLTRAHEQY

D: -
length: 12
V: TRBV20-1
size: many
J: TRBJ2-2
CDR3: SASGDTNTGELF

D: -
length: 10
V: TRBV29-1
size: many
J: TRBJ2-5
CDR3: SVGQVEETQY

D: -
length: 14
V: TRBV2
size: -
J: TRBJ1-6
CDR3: ASSEYVGIHNSPLH

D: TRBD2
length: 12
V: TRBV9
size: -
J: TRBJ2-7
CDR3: ASSPRWAGDEQY

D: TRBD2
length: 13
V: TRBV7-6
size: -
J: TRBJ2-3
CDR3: ASRGSGRAGDTQY

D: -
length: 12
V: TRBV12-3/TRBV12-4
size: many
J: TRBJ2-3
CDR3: ASGGEHPTDTQY

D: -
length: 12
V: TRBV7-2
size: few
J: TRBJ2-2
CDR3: ASSSAYRAGELF

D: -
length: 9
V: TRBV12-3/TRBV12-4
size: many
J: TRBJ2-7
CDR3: ASSHMWEQY

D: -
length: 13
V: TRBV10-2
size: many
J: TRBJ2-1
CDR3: ASSEHIWGPDEQF

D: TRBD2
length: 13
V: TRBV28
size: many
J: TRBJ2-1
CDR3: ASSAGTSGRPTAG

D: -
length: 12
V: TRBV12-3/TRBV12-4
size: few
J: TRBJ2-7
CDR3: ASSFGPASYEQY

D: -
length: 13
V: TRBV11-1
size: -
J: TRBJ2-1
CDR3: ASSLEKRGKGEQF

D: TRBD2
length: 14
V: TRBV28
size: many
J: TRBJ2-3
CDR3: ASSLTSGTRSDTQY

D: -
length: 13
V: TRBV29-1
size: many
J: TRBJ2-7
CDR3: SVVPPGAFSYEQY

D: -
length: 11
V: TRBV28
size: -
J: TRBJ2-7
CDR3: ASSSGTSAEQY

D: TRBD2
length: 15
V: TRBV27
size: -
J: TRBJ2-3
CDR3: ASSFLGLAGVTDTQY

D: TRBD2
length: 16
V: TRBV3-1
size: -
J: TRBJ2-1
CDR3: ASSQRRAGVAPYNEQF

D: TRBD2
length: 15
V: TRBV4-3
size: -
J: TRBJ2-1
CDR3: ASSPHAPGGSANEQF

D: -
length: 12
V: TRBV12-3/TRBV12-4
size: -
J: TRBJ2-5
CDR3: ASSWDGKQETQY

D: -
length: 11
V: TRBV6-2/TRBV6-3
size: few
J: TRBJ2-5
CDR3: ASSWTGVQTQY

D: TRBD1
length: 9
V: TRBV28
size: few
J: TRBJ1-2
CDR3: ASQGADGYT

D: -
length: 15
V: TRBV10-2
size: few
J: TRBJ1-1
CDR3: ASSEMGLLLRNTEAF

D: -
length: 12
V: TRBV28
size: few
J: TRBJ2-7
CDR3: ASSGLGTGGEQY

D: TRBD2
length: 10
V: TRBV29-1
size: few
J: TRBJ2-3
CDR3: SHMLAADTQY

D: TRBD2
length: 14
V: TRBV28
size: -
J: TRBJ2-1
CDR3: VSSPGLSGNGNEQF

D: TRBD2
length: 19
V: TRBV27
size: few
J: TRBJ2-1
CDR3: ASSLPFDGGLAGGPRNEQF

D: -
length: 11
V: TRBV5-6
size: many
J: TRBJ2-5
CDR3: ASSLEGWETQY

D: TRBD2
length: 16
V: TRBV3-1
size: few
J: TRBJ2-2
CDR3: ASSQDTLAEVNTGELF

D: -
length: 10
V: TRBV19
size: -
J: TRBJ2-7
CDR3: ASSVTDYEQY

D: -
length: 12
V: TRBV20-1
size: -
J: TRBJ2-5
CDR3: SARVGGREETQY

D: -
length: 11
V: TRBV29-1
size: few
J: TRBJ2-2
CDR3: SVESGWSGELF

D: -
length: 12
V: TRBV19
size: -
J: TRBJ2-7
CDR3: ASSPQLRSYEQY

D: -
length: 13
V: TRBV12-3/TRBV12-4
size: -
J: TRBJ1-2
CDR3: ASSPRAGGIYGYT

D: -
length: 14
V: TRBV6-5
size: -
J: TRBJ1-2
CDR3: ASSYSPGFFMGGYT

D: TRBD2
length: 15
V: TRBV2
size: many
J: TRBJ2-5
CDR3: ASSEGATGGPLETQY

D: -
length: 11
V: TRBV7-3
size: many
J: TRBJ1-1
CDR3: ASSLTLETEAF

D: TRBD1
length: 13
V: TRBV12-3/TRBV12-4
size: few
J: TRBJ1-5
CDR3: ASRRGDRVNQPQH

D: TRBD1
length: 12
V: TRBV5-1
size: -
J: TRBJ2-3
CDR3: ASSIRQGRDTQY